The 21 T cell receptor beta chains below come from one sample, sequenced in a study of T cell responses to AZD1222 COVID-19 vaccine. Produced via immunoSEQ multiplex PCR; TCRdb's table is partial and in-frame only. This sample has over 65,000 clones, with about 86% found just once. Sequences were derived from peripheral blood, sampled on day 0 of AZD1222 vaccination. These receptor sequences come from an adult in good health.

This chain joins TRBV6-5 and TRBJ1-5; D is unresolved. Trimming removed 4 bases from V and 0 bases from J, with 4 bases in between. CDR1 MNHEY and CDR2 SVGAGI come from the germline V gene. The CDR3 runs to 13 residues. This CDR3 is CASSSNSNQPQHF. The CDR3 DNA sequence: TGTGCCAGCAGTTCCAATAGCAATCAGCCCCAGCATTTT.

The chain carries TRBV5-1 and TRBJ2-1; TRBD2 matches 12 bases. CDR3 length: 16 residues. Germline V gene sequence: CDR1 SGHRS, CDR2 YFSETQ. The trim removed 4 bases at V and 9 bases at J, leaving 11 bases unmatched. CDR3 sequence reads: CASSNTLAGGPGEQFF. As DNA, the CDR3 is TGCGCCAGCAGCAACACCCTAGCGGGAGGGCCGGGTGAGCAGTTCTTC.

This clone was seen more than once but under ten times. This chain joins TRBV5-5 and TRBJ2-7; possible D gene TRBD2, 5 bases. Germline V lookup: CDR1 SGHKS, CDR2 YYEKEE (reference sequence). V gave up 4 bases and J gave up 0 bases, with 11 bases separating them. The CDR3 totals 14 residues. CDR3 sequence: CASSLSGISYEQYF. The CDR3 DNA reads as TGTGCCAGCAGCCTTTCCGGGATCTCCTACGAGCAGTACTTC.

V is TRBV5-5 and J is TRBJ2-5; 13 bases line up with TRBD2. J was trimmed by 2 bases and V by 4 bases; bases with no gene match: 5. Germline V gene data show CDR1 as SGHKS and CDR2 as YYEKEE (reference sequence). The CDR3 contains 16 residues. Written as DNA, the CDR3 is TGTGCCAGCAGCGCGGGACTAGCGGGGAATCAAGAGACCCAGTACTTC. It is translated as CASSAGLAGNQETQYF.

CDR3: CSARLKETQYF. DNA for the CDR3: TGCAGTGCTAGATTAAAAGAGACCCAGTACTTC. The chain joins TRBV20-1 to TRBJ2-5; D not resolved. There are 11 residues in the CDR3. Germline CDR1 DFQATT, CDR2 SNEGSKA (reference sequence). V was clipped by 2 bases and J by 3 bases, with 4 bases between them.

This chain uses TRBV7-2 with TRBJ2-5, with D perhaps assigned TRBD1 or TRBD2 (5 bases each). Germline V lookup: CDR1 SGHTA, CDR2 FQGNSA. This CDR3 comprises 13 residues. Trimming pared 5 bases from V and 9 bases from J, leaving 16 bases between. The CDR3 reads CASSPQSVGAQYF. The CDR3 DNA is TGTGCCAGCAGCCCCCAATCGGTGGGGGCCCAGTACTTC. The complete variable domain, with remaining parts taken from reference TRBV7-2 and TRBJ2-5, reads GAGVSQSPSNKVTEKGKDVELRCDPISGHTALYWYRQSLGQGLEFLIYFQGNSAPDKSGLPSDRFSAERTGGSVSTLTIQRTQQEDSAVYLCASSPQSVGAQYFGPGTRLLVL.

V gene TRBV23-1 combines with J gene TRBJ1-6, with 7 bases that match TRBD1. TRBV23-1 is an ORF; its function is uncertain. This CDR3 spans 15 amino acids. The junction had 4 bases not matched to a gene; V was cut back by 3 bases and J by 5 bases. The CDR3, as DNA: TGCGCCAGCAGTCAGCGACAGGGTGATAATTCACCCCTCCACTTT. Its protein is CASSQRQGDNSPLHF.

This clone has only a few counts. The chain links TRBV30 to TRBJ2-3; 8 bases agree with TRBD2. Germline assignment: CDR1 GTSNPN and CDR2 SVGIG (reference sequence). This CDR3 spans 18 amino acids. V dropped 3 bases and J dropped 6; count of bases not matched to a gene: 20. CDR3 protein: CAWRVKKRESACQDTQYF. DNA of the CDR3: TGTGCCTGGAGGGTTAAGAAGCGGGAGTCGGCCTGCCAGGATACGCAGTATTTT.

The rearrangement joins TRBV30 to TRBJ1-1, with no clear D. In germline, CDR1 is GTSNPN, CDR2 SVGIG (reference sequence). Trimming took off 3 bases at V and 1 base at J, with 9 bases between the two ends. The CDR3 has 13 amino acids. The CDR3, as DNA: TGTGCCTGGAGCCCCGGACGGAACACTGAAGCTTTCTTT. This translates into CAWSPGRNTEAFF.

This chain joins TRBV6-5 and TRBJ2-7; D is uncertain. Germline-derived CDR1 and CDR2 are MNHEY and SVGAGI. The V end lost 0 bases, the J end lost 2 bases, and 14 bases lay between the germline ends. CDR3 size: 16 residues. CDR3 nucleotide sequence: TGTGCCAGCAGTTACTCGAAGGAGAAAACCACCTACGAGCAGTACTTC. It yields the protein CASSYSKEKTTYEQYF.

This clone is labeled medium-sized. Written as DNA, the CDR3 is TGCAGCGTTTCTGGGACTAGCGTATACAATGAGCAGTTCTTC. This sequence encodes CSVSGTSVYNEQFF. The chain combines TRBV29-1 with TRBJ2-1; 10 bases are a match to TRBD2. With 5 bases clipped from V and 4 bases from J, the junction kept 5 bases outside the gene matches. The CDR3 consists of 14 residues. CDR1 SQVTM and CDR2 ANQGSEA come from the germline V gene.

The J gene is TRBJ1-3, the V gene TRBV6-5, with TRBD1 as a possible D gene (5 bases). This CDR3 has 16 amino acids. V lost 4 bases to trimming and J lost 0 bases, with 13 bases between them. Per the germline V gene, CDR1 is MNHEY and CDR2 is SVGAGI. The CDR3 DNA sequence: TGTGCCAGCAGTTGGGGCAGTCCGGACTCTGGAAACACCATATATTTT. Its protein product is CASSWGSPDSGNTIYF.

The sample holds one count of this clone. This rearrangement joins TRBV6-6 to TRBJ2-7; 7 bases agree with TRBD2. The ends lost 2 bases at V and 3 bases at J; junction bases unmatched: 7. Germline V gene sequence: CDR1 MNHNY, CDR2 SVGAGI (reference sequence). The CDR3 totals 15 residues. The CDR3 region is CASSYERGLDYEQYF. CDR3 nucleotides: TGTGCCAGCAGTTACGAGCGGGGCCTCGACTACGAGCAGTACTTC.

This rearrangement joins TRBV4-1 to TRBJ1-2, with D perhaps TRBD1 (5 bases). Germline V CDR1 and CDR2: MGHRA, YSYEKL. Trimming pared 4 bases from V and 5 bases from J, leaving 11 bases between. The length of the CDR3 is 13 residues. DNA of the CDR3: TGCGCCAGCAGCCCCAAGGGACCGTATGGCTACACCTTC. This gives the protein CASSPKGPYGYTF.

The chain carries TRBV9 and TRBJ2-3, with 12 bases fitting TRBD2. Germline CDR1 SGDLS, CDR2 YYNGEE. Unmatched junction bases numbered 5, after V lost 4 bases and J lost 2 bases. The CDR3 contains 16 residues. CDR3 amino acids: CASSPRTSGATDTQYF. The CDR3 bases are TGTGCCAGCAGCCCTCGGACTAGCGGGGCCACAGATACGCAGTATTTT.

This rearrangement joins TRBV10-1 to TRBJ2-3; maybe TRBD1 (5 bases). This CDR3 has 12 residues. V was shortened by 2 bases and J by 6 bases, with 6 bases between the two germline ends. The germline V gene encodes CDR1 WNHNN and CDR2 SYGVQD (reference sequence). DNA for the CDR3: TGCGCCAGCAGTGAGAAGGGGGATACGCAGTATTTT. This gives the protein CASSEKGDTQYF.

The rearrangement links TRBV30 to TRBJ1-5; no firm D call. The V gene lost 1 base and the J gene lost 6 bases, with 13 bases spanning the gap. The germline CDR1 and CDR2 sequences are GTSNPN and SVGIG (reference sequence). The CDR3 totals 14 residues. The CDR3 reads CAWSGPGWAQPQHF. CDR3 in DNA: TGTGCCTGGAGTGGCCCCGGGTGGGCTCAGCCCCAGCATTTT.

Of note for this clone: This sample includes further DNA sequences coding for the same CDR3. The chain is built from TRBV18 and TRBJ2-7; maybe TRBD1 (6 bases). This CDR3 contains 14 residues. The germline V gene has CDR1 KGHSH and CDR2 LQKENI. The V and J ends lost 0 bases and 2 bases respectively, with 8 bases between them. DNA of the CDR3: TGTGCCAGCTCACCACCGGGACAAACCTACGAGCAGTACTTC. Protein: CASSPPGQTYEQYF.

The V call is TRBV19, the J call TRBJ1-5; D gene ambiguous. Between the trimmed V and J ends, which lost 3 bases and 4 bases, there was a span of 13 bases. Germline CDR1 is LNHDA and CDR2 is SQIVND (reference sequence). CDR3 length: 15 residues. The CDR3 DNA sequence: TGTGCCAGTAGTATCCCAAGGTCTCTAAATCAGCCCCAGCATTTT. Translation: CASSIPRSLNQPQHF.

The chain recombines TRBV27 with TRBJ1-2, with D maybe TRBD1 (5 bases). V was pared by 3 bases and J by 6 bases, with 20 bases between. CDR1 and CDR2 from the germline V gene are MNHEY and SMNVEV (reference sequence). This CDR3 comprises 16 residues. The CDR3: CASSFWSPSGVNGYTF. In DNA form, the CDR3 reads TGTGCCAGCAGTTTTTGGTCCCCCTCGGGGGTAAATGGCTACACCTTC.

This clone was found many times. The chain uses TRBV19 and TRBJ2-3, with D possibly matching TRBD1 (5 bases). This CDR3 spans 15 amino acids. Germline loops: CDR1 LNHDA, CDR2 SQIVND (reference sequence). The V end lost 3 bases, the J end lost 6 bases, and 16 bases lay between the germline ends. CDR3 coding DNA: TGTGCCAGTAGTATGTGGGGCCAGGGTTGGGATACGCAGTATTTT. Its protein is CASSMWGQGWDTQYF.